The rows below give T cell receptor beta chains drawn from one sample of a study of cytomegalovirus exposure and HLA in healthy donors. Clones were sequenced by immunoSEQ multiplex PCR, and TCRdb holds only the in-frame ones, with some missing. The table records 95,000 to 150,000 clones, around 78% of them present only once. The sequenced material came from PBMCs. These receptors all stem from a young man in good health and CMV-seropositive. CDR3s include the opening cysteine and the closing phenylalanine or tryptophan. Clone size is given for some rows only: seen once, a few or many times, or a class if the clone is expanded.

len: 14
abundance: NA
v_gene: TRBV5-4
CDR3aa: CASSGRHRDDEQFF

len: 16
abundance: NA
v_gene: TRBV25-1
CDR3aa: CASSESRPEGTGPQHF

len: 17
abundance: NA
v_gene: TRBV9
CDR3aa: CASSGRGGTPERETQYF

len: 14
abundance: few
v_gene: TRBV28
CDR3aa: CASSPDGQGESYTF

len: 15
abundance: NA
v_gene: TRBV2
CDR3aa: CASSDPSGGGGELFF

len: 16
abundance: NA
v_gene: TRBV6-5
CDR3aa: CASSYSKLGGTGELFF

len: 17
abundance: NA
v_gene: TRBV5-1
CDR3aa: CASSRGLAGGEWETQYF

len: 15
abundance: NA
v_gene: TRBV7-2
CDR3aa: CASSLLLGVQETQYF

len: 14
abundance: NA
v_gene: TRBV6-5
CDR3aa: CASSALRSGETQYF

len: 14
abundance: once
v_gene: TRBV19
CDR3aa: CASSPAGGNQPQHF

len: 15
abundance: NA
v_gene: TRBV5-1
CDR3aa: CASSFNGGQTGELFF

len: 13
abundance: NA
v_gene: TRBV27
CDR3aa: CASSFGLLNEQFF

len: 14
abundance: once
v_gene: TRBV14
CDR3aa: CASSPKQLNTEAFF

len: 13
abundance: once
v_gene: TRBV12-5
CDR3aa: CASRWEIEETQYF

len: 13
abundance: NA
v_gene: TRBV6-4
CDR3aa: CASRETGGDGYTF

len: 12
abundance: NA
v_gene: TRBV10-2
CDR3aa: CASSELEETQYF

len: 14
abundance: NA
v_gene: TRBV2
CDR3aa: CASLPGQGVYGYTF

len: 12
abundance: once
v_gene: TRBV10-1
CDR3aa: CASAGAYNEQFF

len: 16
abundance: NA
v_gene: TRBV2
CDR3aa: CASSEGSGGAADTQYF

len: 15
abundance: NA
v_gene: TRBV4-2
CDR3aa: CASSQEVRLNTEAFF

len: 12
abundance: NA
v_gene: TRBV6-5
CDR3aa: CASMGGGGELFF

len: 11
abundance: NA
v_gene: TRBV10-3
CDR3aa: CAISEEHEQYF

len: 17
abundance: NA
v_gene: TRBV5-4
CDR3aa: CASSSGGQRGAGDTQYF

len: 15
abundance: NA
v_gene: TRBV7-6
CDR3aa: CASSLEGLAGSEQFF

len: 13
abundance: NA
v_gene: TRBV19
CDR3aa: CASGAAGYQPQHF

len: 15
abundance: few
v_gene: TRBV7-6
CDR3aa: CASSYAQGVPTEAFF

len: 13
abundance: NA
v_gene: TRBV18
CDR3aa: CASSLDTGNTIYF

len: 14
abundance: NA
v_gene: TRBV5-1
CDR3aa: CASSSGQGPYGYTF

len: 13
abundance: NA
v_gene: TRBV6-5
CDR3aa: CASSQTGRAAQYF

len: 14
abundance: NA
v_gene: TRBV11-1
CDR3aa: CASSPQGYNSPLHF

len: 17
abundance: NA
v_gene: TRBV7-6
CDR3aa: CASSPSGTGRSSYEQYF

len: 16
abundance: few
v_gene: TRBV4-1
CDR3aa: CASSQVPGGGYNEQFF

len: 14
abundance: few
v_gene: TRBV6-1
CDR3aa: CASPTEGGYDEAFF

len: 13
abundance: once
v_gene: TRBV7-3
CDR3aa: CASSSGGPDTQYF

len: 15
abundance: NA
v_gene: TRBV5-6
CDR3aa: CASSLVGQTYTEAFF

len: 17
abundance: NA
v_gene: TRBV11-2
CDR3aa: CASSLGWTSGGRDTQYF

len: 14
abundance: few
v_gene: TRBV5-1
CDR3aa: CASNRGEGSETQYF

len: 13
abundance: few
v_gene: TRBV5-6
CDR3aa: CASSLDSTGELFF

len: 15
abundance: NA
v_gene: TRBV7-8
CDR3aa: CASSLTDRGLKTQYF

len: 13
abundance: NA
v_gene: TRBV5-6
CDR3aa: CASSSGQGYGYTF

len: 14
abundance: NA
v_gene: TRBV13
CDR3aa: CASSTRHGISTQYF

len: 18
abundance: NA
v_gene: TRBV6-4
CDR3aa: CASSDSKSGRPSYNEQFF